This entry lists 8 T cell receptor beta chains sequenced from one sample in a study of identical twins. TCRdb used MiXCR to reprocess the 5' RACE reads, holding one entry per CDR3 protein. The sample yields roughly 770,000 distinct CDR3 sequences, roughly 20% seen once. The data were also submitted as part of a second study, on T cells expressing NK-cell markers.

The sequenced sample was PBMCs. The receptors here all came from a woman aged 18-35 years in good health.

This chain connects TRBV9 to TRBJ2-1; perhaps TRBD2 as D (5 bases). In germline, CDR1 is SGDLS, CDR2 YYNGEE. CDR3 length: 11 amino acids. This chain's CDR3 is CASGLIGEQFF. DNA of the CDR3: TGTGCAAGCGGTTTAATAGGTGAGCAGTTCTTC.

This sequence joins TRBV5-5 and TRBJ2-2; no clear D. The CDR3 runs 14 residues. Germline values: CDR1 SGHKS, CDR2 YYEKEE (reference sequence). Trimming pared 4 bases from V and 5 bases from J, leaving 12 bases between. CDR3 loop: CASSQVMGTGELFF. CDR3 bases: TGTGCCAGCAGCCAGGTCATGGGGACCGGGGAGCTGTTTTTT. The whole variable domain, filled in from reference TRBV5-5 and TRBJ2-2, reads DAGVTQSPTHLIKTRGQQVTLRCSPISGHKSVSWYQQVLGQGPQFIFQYYEKEERGRGNFPDRFSARQFPNYSSELNVNALLLGDSALYLCASSQVMGTGELFFGEGSRLTVL.

The gene calls are TRBV5-5 and TRBJ1-2; D call uncertain. CDR1 is SGHKS, CDR2 YYEKEE, per germline (reference sequence). Trimming removed 0 bases at V and 0 bases at J, with 9 bases between. This CDR3 has 15 residues. Written as DNA, the CDR3 is TGTGCCAGCAGCTTGGCGGCAGATCCTAACTATGGCTACACCTTC. Translated, it gives CASSLAADPNYGYTF.

In its sample, this clonotype was seen a few times. V usage is TRBV9 and J usage is TRBJ2-2; TRBD1 matches 9 bases. CDR3 length: 15 residues. The V gene end was trimmed by 5 bases and the J gene end by 3 bases; junction bases not matched to a gene: 5. Germline V gene lookup returns CDR1 SGDLS and CDR2 YYNGEE. The CDR3 DNA is TGTGCCAGCAGTGTACAGGGGGCTTACACCGGGGAGCTGTTTTTT. This encodes CASSVQGAYTGELFF.

This clonotype was detected only a few times. This sequence joins TRBV20-1 and TRBJ2-7; D is possibly TRBD2 (6 bases). Looked up from germline, CDR1 is DFQATT and CDR2 is SNEGSKA (reference sequence). V shed 0 bases and J shed 3 bases, with 18 bases lying between them. This CDR3 region has 16 residues. The DNA for the CDR3 is TGCAGTGCTAGAGATCGTCGAACAGGAGGGTACTACGAGCAGTACTTC. Encoded protein: CSARDRRTGGYYEQYF.

This clonotype came up many times. The chain couples TRBV12-3 or TRBV12-4 to TRBJ2-2; D gene unclear. V was clipped by 0 bases and J by 5 bases, with 4 bases between them. The CDR3 has 13 residues. The CDR3 spells CASSLAGTGELFF. The DNA of the CDR3 is TGTGCCAGCAGTTTAGCAGGGACCGGGGAGCTGTTTTTT.

This clonotype has ten or more counts. The J gene is TRBJ2-5, the V gene TRBV7-9; D possibly corresponds to TRBD1 (5 bases). With 0 bases removed from V and 4 bases from J, the gap between germline ends came to 12 bases. The CDR3 is 15 residues long. Germline V gene data show CDR1 as SEHNR and CDR2 as FQNEAQ (reference sequence). CDR3 nucleotide sequence: TGTGCCAGCAGCTTAGCGTTCAGGGTTGGAGAGACCCAGTACTTC. Amino acids: CASSLAFRVGETQYF.

This clonotype appeared a few times. V and J are TRBV20-1 and TRBJ2-3; 8 bases agree with TRBD2. Germline CDR1 reads DFQATT; CDR2 reads SNEGSKA (reference sequence). The V and J ends lost 1 base and 6 bases, in that order; junction bases with no gene match: 6. This CDR3 region has 14 residues. CDR3 sequence: CSARAGGLSDTQYF. The DNA for the CDR3 is TGCAGTGCTAGAGCGGGGGGGCTCTCGGATACGCAGTATTTT.